The source of this T cell receptor beta chain is a study of cytomegalovirus exposure and HLA in healthy donors. Overall study context: In an earlier analysis, 90 million to 120 million unique TCR beta sequences were found from approximately 170 million T cells. Study outcomes and limitations: CMV antigen specificity was confirmed in vitro for a few CMV-associated chains. Presence/absence analyses supposed approximately even sequencing depth among donors.

Primers for the PCR totalled 60 Vbeta and 13 Jbeta. The repertoire was sequenced with immunoSEQ multiplex PCR; TCRdb's copy has only in-frame clones and lacks some. The data show 250,000 to 350,000 clones, 80% to 90% seen once. Donors had nominal health at sampling but likely had unrecorded immune exposures. On this clone: Its antigen remains unknown.

The CDR3 is 14 amino acids. V lost 4 bases and J 5 bases, leaving 15 bases between the germline ends. Per the germline V gene, CDR1 is SGHDT and CDR2 is YYEEEE. This TCR was sampled from a man aged 40-55 years in good health and CMV-seropositive. The chain uses TRBV5-6 and TRBJ2-5; possible D gene TRBD2, 7 bases. The sample comprised PBMCs. In nucleotides, the CDR3 is TGTGCCAGCAGCCCGGCGGGGGCTTGGGAGACCCAGTACTTC. It codes for CASSPAGAWETQYF.